A selection of T cell receptor beta chains follows, all from one sample in a study of a mutant IDH1 vaccine in newly diagnosed glioma. These receptors have no known antigen. The table came from immunoSEQ multiplex PCR; TCRdb's copy has only in-frame clones and leaves some out. The table has tens of thousands of clones, 60% to 85% seen once. The specimen was PBMCs, collected from a glioma patient whose treatment included an IDH1 peptide vaccine. These receptors were collected from a woman aged 40 to 55 with glioma. Some clones in this sample may be carry-over from other donors' samples. CDR3s include the opening cysteine and the closing phenylalanine or tryptophan. The D gene is left open where the match is weak. Rows give clone size only sometimes, using once, few, many, or a class for an expanded clone.

d_gene	v_gene	j_gene	abundance	len	CDR3nt	CDR3aa
TRBD2	TRBV6-4	TRBJ2-1	NA	15	TGTGCCAGCAGTGTTACTAGCGGGGGGGCCAGTGAGCAGTTCTTC	CASSVTSGGASEQFF
TRBD2	TRBV10-2	TRBJ2-5	NA	12	TGCGCCAGCAGTCCGGGGGGAGAGACCCAGTACTTC	CASSPGGETQYF
NA	TRBV10-3	TRBJ2-7	NA	13	TGTGCCATCAGTGAGGCATACTTCTACGAGCAGTACTTC	CAISEAYFYEQYF
TRBD1	TRBV27	TRBJ1-1	few	15	TGTGCCAGCAGTAATCCCGGGACAGGGGCCGCTGAAGCTTTCTTT	CASSNPGTGAAEAFF
NA	TRBV4-1	TRBJ2-1	NA	16	TGCGCCAGCAGCCCAGAAGGGAGGAACTCCTACAATGAGCAGTTCTTC	CASSPEGRNSYNEQFF
NA	TRBV7-9	TRBJ1-1	NA	14	TGTGCCAGCAGCCTCCAAGGACTGGGTCGGTTAGCTTTCTTT	CASSLQGLGRLAFF
TRBD2	TRBV5-4	TRBJ2-1	once	15	TGTGCCAGCAGCCTCAGCGGGGGGGCGGGCAATGAGCAGTTCTTC	CASSLSGGAGNEQFF
TRBD1	TRBV19	TRBJ1-5	NA	14	TGTGCCAGTAGTCCCAACAGGGGAGGTCAGCCCCAGCATTTT	CASSPNRGGQPQHF
NA	TRBV9	TRBJ1-4	NA	12	TGTGCCAGCAGCCCTCGCAGGAGGAAACTGTTTTTT	CASSPRRRKLFF
TRBD1	TRBV19	TRBJ1-5	NA	15	TGTGCCAGTAGTCGACAGGGGACAGGCAATCAGCCCCAGCATTTT	CASSRQGTGNQPQHF
NA	TRBV9	TRBJ1-6	NA	15	TGTGCCAGCAGCGTAGAGGGGGGGCGGGATTCACCCCTCCACTTT	CASSVEGGRDSPLHF